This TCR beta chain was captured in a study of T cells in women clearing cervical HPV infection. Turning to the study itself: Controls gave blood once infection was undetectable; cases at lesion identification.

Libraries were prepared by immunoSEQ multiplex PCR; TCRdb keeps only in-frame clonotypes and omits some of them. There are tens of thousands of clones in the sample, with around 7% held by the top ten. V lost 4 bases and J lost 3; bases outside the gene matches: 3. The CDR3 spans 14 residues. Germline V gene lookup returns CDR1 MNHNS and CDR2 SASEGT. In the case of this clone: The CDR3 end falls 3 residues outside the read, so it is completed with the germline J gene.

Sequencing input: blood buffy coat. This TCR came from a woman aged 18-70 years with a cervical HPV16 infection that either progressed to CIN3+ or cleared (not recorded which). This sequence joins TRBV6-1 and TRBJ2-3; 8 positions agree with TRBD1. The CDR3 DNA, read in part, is TGTGCCAGCAGTGGGAGGACAGGGACAGATACG. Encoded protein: CASSGRTGTDT. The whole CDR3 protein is CASSGRTGTDTQYF.